Listed below are T cell receptor beta chains from one sample, sequenced in a study of blood T cell repertoires in COVID-19. Produced via immunoSEQ multiplex PCR; TCRdb's table is partial and in-frame only. Among around 100,000 clones, approximately 89% were seen once, and the ten largest hold over 2%. What was sequenced was peripheral blood. Every receptor here comes from a man in his fifties with active COVID-19. Each CDR3 is given with its conserved first and last residue. Each record gives: D gene, J gene, clone size, V gene, CDR3 protein, CDR3 DNA. A D gene is named only where the DNA matches it firmly. Expanded clones get a size class; other rows say once, few or many, or leave the size out.

TRBD1,TRBJ1-1,once,TRBV2,CASRARQGSEAFF,TGTGCCAGCAGGGCTAGACAGGGCTCCGAAGCTTTCTTT
TRBD1,TRBJ1-2,NA,TRBV28,CASRTIGTGKYGYTF,TGTGCCAGCAGAACCATCGGGACAGGAAAGTATGGCTACACCTTC
NA,TRBJ1-2,NA,TRBV4-1,CASAPDGPTAFNYGYTF,TGCGCCAGCGCCCCTGACGGCCCCACAGCCTTTAACTATGGCTACACCTTC
TRBD1,TRBJ2-3,once,TRBV28,CASSFSSRGRTDTQYF,TGTGCCAGCAGTTTCTCATCCAGGGGGCGCACAGATACGCAGTATTTT
TRBD1,TRBJ2-5,once,TRBV4-1,CASSQDRGQETQYF,TGCGCCAGCAGCCAAGACAGGGGGCAGGAGACCCAGTACTTC
TRBD1,TRBJ2-5,NA,TRBV2,CASRPGQTEETQYF,TGTGCCAGTAGACCGGGACAGACAGAAGAGACCCAGTACTTC
TRBD1,TRBJ1-3,NA,TRBV9,CASSATGANGNTIYF,TGTGCCAGCAGCGCTACAGGGGCCAACGGAAACACCATATATTTT
TRBD1,TRBJ1-2,once,TRBV7-6,CASSSGGQLSNYGYTF,TGTGCCAGCAGCTCAGGGGGACAGCTATCTAACTATGGCTACACCTTC
TRBD1,TRBJ2-2,NA,TRBV2,CASGRQGMNTGELFF,TGTGCCAGCGGTAGACAGGGCATGAACACCGGGGAGCTGTTTTTT
TRBD1,TRBJ1-1,NA,TRBV5-1,CASSLADRQGEEAFF,TGCGCCAGCAGCCTGGCAGATAGACAGGGGGAGGAAGCTTTCTTT
TRBD1,TRBJ2-3,once,TRBV7-9,CASSYGQGVDTQYF,TGTGCCAGCAGCTACGGACAGGGCGTAGATACGCAGTATTTT
NA,TRBJ1-5,NA,TRBV29-1,CSVVGQGNQPQHF,TGCAGCGTTGTCGGTCAGGGGAATCAGCCCCAGCATTTT
NA,TRBJ2-2,NA,TRBV10-1,CASGQFNTGELFF,TGCGCCAGCGGACAGTTTAACACCGGGGAGCTGTTTTTT
TRBD1,TRBJ1-3,NA,TRBV6-5,CASRLGTVSGNTIYF,TGTGCCAGCAGGCTCGGGACAGTCTCTGGAAACACCATATATTTT
NA,TRBJ2-7,NA,TRBV5-1,CASSLDGRGVYEQYF,TGCGCCAGCAGCTTGGATGGCAGGGGGGTTTACGAGCAGTACTTC
TRBD2,TRBJ2-3,NA,TRBV20-1,CSASGLAGRSTDTQYF,TGCAGTGCTAGTGGACTAGCGGGTCGCAGCACAGATACGCAGTATTTT
TRBD2,TRBJ2-3,NA,TRBV18,CASSPTSGGTDTQYF,TGTGCCAGCTCACCGACTAGCGGAGGCACAGATACGCAGTATTTT
TRBD2,TRBJ2-7,few,TRBV10-1,CASSESGLAYEQYF,TGCGCCAGCAGTGAGTCGGGACTAGCCTACGAGCAGTACTTC
TRBD1,TRBJ1-5,NA,TRBV6-6,CASSYRTGRDQPQHF,TGTGCCAGCAGTTACCGGACAGGACGAGATCAGCCCCAGCATTTT
NA,TRBJ1-6,NA,TRBV3-1/TRBV3-2,CASSQDRRVNSPLHF,TGTGCCAGCAGCCAAGATCGGAGGGTCAATTCACCCCTCCACTTT
NA,TRBJ1-1,NA,TRBV2,CASRVDSMNTEAFF,TGTGCCAGCAGGGTGGACAGCATGAACACTGAAGCTTTCTTT
TRBD1,TRBJ2-1,NA,TRBV6-4,CASSQGTGSKNNEQFF,TGTGCCAGCAGTCAAGGGACAGGGTCTAAGAACAATGAGCAGTTCTTC
TRBD1,TRBJ1-5,NA,TRBV19,CASSTGQGSQPQHF,TGTGCCAGTAGTACAGGACAGGGGAGTCAGCCCCAGCATTTT
NA,TRBJ1-6,few,TRBV6-5,CASSLKIGTLHHF,TGTGCCAGCAGTCTTAAAATCGGGACATTGCACCACTTT
TRBD1,TRBJ1-6,NA,TRBV27,CASTRTGVNYNSPLHF,TGTGCCAGCACCCGGACAGGGGTAAACTATAATTCACCCCTCCACTTT
TRBD1,TRBJ1-5,NA,TRBV4-1,CASSQPTGWGLNQPQHF,TGCGCCAGCAGCCAACCGACAGGGTGGGGGCTTAATCAGCCCCAGCATTTT
NA,TRBJ1-6,NA,TRBV9,CASSVEPVNSPLHF,TGTGCCAGCAGCGTAGAACCGGTAAATTCACCCCTCCACTTT
NA,TRBJ1-2,NA,TRBV24-1,CATSDTTTVYTYGYTF,TGTGCCACCAGTGACACTACGACAGTCTATACCTATGGCTACACCTTC
TRBD2,TRBJ2-5,NA,TRBV11-2,CASSLRAGVETQYF,TGTGCCAGCAGCTTAAGAGCGGGGGTGGAGACCCAGTACTTC